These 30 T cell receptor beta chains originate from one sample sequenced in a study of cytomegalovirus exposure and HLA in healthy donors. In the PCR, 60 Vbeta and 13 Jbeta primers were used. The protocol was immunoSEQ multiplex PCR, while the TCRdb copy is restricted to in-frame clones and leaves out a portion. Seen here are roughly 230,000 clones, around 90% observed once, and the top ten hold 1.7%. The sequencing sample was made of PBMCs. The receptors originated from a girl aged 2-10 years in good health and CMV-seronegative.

CDR3 sequence reads: CASSLGSWSSSTDTQYF. The CDR3 DNA reads TGTGCCAGCAGCTTAGGGTCTTGGAGTTCTAGCACAGATACGCAGTATTTT. V gene TRBV11-2 combines with J gene TRBJ2-3, with D unclear. Germline V lookup: CDR1 SGHAT, CDR2 FQNNGV. Deletions cut 1 base from V and 0 bases from J, with 14 bases between. This CDR3 is built from 17 residues.

Here the CDR3 DNA reads TGTGCCAGCAGCCGCGGTGTCGGGGACGAGCAGTACTTC. It encodes CASSRGVGDEQYF. This chain connects TRBV5-6 to TRBJ2-7; D may be TRBD2 (5 bases). CDR1 and CDR2 from the germline V gene are SGHDT and YYEEEE. The germline V and J ends were trimmed by 4 bases and 5 bases, with 13 bases remaining between them. CDR3 length equals 13 residues.

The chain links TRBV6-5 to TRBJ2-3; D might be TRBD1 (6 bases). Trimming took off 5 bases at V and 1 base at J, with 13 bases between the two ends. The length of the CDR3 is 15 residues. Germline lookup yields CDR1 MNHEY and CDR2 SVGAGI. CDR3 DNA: TGTGCCAGCAGTCACAGGGAAGTTCGCACAGATACGCAGTATTTT. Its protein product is CASSHREVRTDTQYF.

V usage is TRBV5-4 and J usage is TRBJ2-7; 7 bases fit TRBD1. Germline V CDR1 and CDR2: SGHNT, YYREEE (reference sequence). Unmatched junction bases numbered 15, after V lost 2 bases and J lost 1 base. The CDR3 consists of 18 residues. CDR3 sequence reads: CASSFNRGLGLFSYEQYF. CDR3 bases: TGTGCCAGCAGCTTCAATAGGGGGCTGGGGCTCTTTTCCTACGAGCAGTACTTC.

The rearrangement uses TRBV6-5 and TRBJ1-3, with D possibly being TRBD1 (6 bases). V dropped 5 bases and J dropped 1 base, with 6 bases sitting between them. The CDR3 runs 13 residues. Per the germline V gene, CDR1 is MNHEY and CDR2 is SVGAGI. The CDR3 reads CASSGQSGNTIYF. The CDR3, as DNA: TGTGCCAGCAGTGGACAGTCTGGAAACACCATATATTTT.

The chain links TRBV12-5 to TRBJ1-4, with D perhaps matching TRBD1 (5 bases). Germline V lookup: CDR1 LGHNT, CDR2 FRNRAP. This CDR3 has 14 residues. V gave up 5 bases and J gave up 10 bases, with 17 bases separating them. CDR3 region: CASGNGQGIGKLFF. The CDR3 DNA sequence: TGTGCTAGTGGTAACGGGCAGGGTATAGGAAAACTGTTTTTT.

CDR3 sequence reads: CASSVGTGRPLDEQYF. The CDR3 DNA reads as TGTGCCAGCAGCGTAGGGACAGGGAGGCCGCTAGACGAGCAGTACTTC. V is TRBV9 and J is TRBJ2-7, with TRBD1 matching over 8 bases. Trimming took 0 bases from V and 5 from J; bases not matched to a gene: 10. Germline assignment: CDR1 SGDLS and CDR2 YYNGEE. This CDR3 has 16 amino acids.

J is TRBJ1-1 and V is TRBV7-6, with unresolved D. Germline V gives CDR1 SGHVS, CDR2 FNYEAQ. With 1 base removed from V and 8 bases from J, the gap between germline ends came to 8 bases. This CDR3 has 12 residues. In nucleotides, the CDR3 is TGTGCCAGCAGCTTAGGGGGAGGGGAAGCTTTCTTT. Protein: CASSLGGGEAFF.

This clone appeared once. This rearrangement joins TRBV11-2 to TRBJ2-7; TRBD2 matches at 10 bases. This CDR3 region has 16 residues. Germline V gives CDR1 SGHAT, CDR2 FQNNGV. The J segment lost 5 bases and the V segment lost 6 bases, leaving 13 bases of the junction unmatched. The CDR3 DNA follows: TGTGCCAGCAGATTTAGATTAGCGGGAGGCTTGAACGAGCAGTACTTC. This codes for CASRFRLAGGLNEQYF.

In DNA form, the CDR3 reads TGCAGTGCTTGCCAGGGGAACATTCAGTACTTC. Translation: CSACQGNIQYF. The rearrangement links TRBV20-1 to TRBJ2-4, with D perhaps matching TRBD1 (6 bases). CDR3 length: 11 residues. Trimming left V 5 bases short and J 7 bases short, with 9 bases between. Germline-derived CDR1 and CDR2 are DFQATT and SNEGSKA (reference sequence).

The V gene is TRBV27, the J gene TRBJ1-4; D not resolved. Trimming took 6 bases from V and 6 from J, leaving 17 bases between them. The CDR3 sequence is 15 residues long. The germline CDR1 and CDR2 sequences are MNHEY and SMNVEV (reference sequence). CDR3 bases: TGTGCCAGCAGCCCCGGAGGGCCCAGTGATGAAAAACTGTTTTTT. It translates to CASSPGGPSDEKLFF.

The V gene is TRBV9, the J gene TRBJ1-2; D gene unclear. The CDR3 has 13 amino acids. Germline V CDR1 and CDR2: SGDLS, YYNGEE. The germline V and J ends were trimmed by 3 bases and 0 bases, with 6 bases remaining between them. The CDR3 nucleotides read TGTGCCAGCAGCGGAAGAGCTAACTATGGCTACACCTTC. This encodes CASSGRANYGYTF.

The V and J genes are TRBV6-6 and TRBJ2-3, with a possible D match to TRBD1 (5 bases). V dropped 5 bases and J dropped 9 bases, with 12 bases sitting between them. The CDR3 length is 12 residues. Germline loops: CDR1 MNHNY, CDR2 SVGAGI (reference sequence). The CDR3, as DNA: TGTGCCAGCAGTGCCAGGGATGGGACGCAGTATTTT. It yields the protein CASSARDGTQYF.

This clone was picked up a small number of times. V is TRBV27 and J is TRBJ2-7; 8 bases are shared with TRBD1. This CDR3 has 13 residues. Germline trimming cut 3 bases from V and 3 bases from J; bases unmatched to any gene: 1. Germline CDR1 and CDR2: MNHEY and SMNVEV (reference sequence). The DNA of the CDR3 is TGTGCCAGCAGTTTTGGGACAGGCTACGAGCAGTACTTC. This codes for CASSFGTGYEQYF.

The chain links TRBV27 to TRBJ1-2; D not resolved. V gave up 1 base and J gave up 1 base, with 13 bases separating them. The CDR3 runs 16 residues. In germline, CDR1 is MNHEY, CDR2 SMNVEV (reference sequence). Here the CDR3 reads CASSLFSENLNYGYTF. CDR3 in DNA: TGTGCCAGCAGTTTATTTTCGGAGAATCTTAACTATGGCTACACCTTC.

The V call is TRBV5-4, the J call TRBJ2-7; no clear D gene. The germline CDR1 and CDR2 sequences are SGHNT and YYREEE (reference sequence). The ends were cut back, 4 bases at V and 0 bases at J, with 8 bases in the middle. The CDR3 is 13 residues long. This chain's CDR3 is CASSARSSYEQYF. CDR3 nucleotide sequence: TGTGCCAGCAGCGCAAGGAGCTCCTACGAGCAGTACTTC.

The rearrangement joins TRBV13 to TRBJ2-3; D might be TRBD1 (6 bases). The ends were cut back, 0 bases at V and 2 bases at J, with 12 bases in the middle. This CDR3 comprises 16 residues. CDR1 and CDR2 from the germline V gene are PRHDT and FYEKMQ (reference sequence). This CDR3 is CASSLGRQGTTDTQYF. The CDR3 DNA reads TGTGCCAGCAGCTTAGGTCGTCAGGGGACCACAGATACGCAGTATTTT.

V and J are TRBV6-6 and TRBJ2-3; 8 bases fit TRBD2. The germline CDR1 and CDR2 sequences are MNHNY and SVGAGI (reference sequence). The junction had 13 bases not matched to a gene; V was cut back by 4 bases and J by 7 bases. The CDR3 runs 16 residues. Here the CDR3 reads CASSSRSAGETNTQYF. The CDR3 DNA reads TGTGCCAGCAGTTCCCGCTCAGCGGGGGAAACGAATACGCAGTATTTT.

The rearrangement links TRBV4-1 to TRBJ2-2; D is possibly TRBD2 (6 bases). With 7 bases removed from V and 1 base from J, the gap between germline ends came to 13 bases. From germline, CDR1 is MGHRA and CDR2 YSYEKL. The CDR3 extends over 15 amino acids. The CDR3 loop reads CASTWTTENTGELFF. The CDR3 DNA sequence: TGCGCCAGCACCTGGACTACAGAGAACACCGGGGAGCTGTTTTTT.

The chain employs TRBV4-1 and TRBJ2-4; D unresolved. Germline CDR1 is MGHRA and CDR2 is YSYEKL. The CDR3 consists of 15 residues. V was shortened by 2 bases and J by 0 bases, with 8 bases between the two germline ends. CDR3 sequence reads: CASSQILLAKNIQYF. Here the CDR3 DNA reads TGCGCCAGCAGCCAAATCCTACTAGCCAAAAACATTCAGTACTTC.

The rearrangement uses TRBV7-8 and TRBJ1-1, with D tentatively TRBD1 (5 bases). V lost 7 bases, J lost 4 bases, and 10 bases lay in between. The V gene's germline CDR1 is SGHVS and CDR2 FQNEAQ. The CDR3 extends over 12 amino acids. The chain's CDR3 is CASTSRVTEAFF. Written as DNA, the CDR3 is TGTGCCAGCACCAGCAGGGTCACTGAAGCTTTCTTT.

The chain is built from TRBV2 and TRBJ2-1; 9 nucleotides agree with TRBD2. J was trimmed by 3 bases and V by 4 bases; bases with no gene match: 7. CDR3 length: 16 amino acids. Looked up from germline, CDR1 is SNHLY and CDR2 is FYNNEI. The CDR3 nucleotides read TGTGCCAGCAGTGCGGCGCGGGGGGGCGGCTACAATGAGCAGTTCTTC. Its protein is CASSAARGGGYNEQFF.

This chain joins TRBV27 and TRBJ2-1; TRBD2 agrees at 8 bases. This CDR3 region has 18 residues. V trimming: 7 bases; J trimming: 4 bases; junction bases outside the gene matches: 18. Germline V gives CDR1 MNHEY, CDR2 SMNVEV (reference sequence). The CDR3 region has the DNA TGTGCCAGCACCACATTGAGTCGGGAGCGGGGGCCGTACAATGAGCAGTTCTTC. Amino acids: CASTTLSRERGPYNEQFF.

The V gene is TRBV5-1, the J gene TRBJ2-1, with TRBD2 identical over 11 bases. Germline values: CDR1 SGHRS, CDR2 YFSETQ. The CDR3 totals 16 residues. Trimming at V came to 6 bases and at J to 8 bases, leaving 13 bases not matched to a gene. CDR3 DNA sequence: TGCGCCAGCACCCCCGGACTAGCGGGCCCTTTGGATGAGCAGTTCTTC. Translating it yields CASTPGLAGPLDEQFF.

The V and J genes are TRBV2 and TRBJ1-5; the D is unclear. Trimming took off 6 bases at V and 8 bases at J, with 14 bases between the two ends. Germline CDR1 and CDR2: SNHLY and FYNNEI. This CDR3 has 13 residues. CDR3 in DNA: TGTGCCAGCAGAGGAGAGGGTAGGGAGCCCCAGCATTTT. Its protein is CASRGEGREPQHF.

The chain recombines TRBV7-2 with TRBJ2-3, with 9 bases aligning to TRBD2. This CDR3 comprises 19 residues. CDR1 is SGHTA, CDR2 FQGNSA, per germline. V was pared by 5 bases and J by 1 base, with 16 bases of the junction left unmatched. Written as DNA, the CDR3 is TGTGCCAGCAGCCACCTGGCTAGCGGGGCTCAAGCCCGCACAGATACGCAGTATTTT. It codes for CASSHLASGAQARTDTQYF.

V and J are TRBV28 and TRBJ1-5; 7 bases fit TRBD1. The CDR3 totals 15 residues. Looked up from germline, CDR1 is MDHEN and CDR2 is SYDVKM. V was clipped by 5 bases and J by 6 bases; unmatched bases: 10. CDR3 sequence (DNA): TGTGCCAGCAGTGCCGGGACAGTGCGAGGTCAGCCCCAGCATTTT. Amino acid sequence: CASSAGTVRGQPQHF.

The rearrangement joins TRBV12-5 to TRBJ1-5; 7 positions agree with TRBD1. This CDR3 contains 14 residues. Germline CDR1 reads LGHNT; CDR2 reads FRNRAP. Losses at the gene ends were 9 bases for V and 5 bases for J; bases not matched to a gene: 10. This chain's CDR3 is CASLQGGAHQPQHF. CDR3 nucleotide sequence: TGTGCTAGCCTCCAGGGGGGAGCTCATCAGCCCCAGCATTTT.

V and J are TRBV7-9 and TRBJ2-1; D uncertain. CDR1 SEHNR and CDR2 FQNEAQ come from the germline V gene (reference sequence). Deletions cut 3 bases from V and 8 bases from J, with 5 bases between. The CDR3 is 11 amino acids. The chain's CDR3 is CASSFFDEQFF. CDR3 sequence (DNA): TGTGCCAGCAGCTTTTTCGATGAGCAGTTCTTC. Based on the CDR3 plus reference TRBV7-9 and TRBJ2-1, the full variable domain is DTGVSQNPRHKITKRGQNVTFRCDPISEHNRLYWYRQTLGQGPEFLTYFQNEAQLEKSRLLSDRFSAERPKGSFSTLEIQRTEQGDSAMYLCASSFFDEQFFGPGTRLTVL.

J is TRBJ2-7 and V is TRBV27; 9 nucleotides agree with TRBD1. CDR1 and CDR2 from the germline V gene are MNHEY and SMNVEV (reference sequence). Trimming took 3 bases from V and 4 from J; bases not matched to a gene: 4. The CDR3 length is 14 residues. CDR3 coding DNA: TGTGCCAGCAGTTTTAACAGGGGGCCGTACGAGCAGTACTTC. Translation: CASSFNRGPYEQYF.